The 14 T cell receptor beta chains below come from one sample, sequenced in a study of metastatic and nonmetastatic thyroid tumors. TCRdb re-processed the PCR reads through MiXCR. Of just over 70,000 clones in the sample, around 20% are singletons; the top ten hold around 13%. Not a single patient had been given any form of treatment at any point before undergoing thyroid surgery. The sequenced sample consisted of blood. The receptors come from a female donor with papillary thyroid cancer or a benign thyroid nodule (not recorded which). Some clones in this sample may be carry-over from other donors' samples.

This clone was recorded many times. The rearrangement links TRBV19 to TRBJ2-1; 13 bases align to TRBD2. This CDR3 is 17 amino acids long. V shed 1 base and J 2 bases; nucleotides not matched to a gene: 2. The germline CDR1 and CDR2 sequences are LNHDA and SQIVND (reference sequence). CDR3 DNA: TGTGCCAGTAGTATAGGGGGACTAGCGGGGCCCTACAATGAGCAGTTCTTC. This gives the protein CASSIGGLAGPYNEQFF.

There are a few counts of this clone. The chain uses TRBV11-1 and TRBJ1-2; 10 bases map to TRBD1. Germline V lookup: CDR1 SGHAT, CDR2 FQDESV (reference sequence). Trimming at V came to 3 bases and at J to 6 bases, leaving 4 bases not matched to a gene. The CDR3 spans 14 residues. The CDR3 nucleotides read TGTGCCAGCAGCTTCGGACAGGGGGTTGATGGCTACACCTTC. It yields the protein CASSFGQGVDGYTF.

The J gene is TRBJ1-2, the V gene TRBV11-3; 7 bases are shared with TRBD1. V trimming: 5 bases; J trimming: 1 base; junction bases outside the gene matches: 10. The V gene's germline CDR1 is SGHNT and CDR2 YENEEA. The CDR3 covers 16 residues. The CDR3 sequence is CASSQEGRQGNYGYTF. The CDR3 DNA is TGTGCCAGCAGCCAGGAAGGACGACAGGGTAACTATGGCTACACCTTC.

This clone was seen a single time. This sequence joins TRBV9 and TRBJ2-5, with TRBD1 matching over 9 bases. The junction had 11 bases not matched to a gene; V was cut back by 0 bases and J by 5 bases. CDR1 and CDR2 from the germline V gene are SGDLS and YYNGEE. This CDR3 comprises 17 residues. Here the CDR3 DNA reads TGTGCCAGCAGCGTAGGAGTGGGACAGGGTGCGGGGGAGACCCAGTACTTC. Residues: CASSVGVGQGAGETQYF.

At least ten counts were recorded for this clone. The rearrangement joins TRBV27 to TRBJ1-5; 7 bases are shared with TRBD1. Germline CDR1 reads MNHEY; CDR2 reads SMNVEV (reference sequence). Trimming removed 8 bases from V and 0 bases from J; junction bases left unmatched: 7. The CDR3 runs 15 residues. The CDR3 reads CASLKRQGSNQPQHF. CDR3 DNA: TGTGCCAGCCTAAAGAGACAGGGTAGCAATCAGCCCCAGCATTTT.

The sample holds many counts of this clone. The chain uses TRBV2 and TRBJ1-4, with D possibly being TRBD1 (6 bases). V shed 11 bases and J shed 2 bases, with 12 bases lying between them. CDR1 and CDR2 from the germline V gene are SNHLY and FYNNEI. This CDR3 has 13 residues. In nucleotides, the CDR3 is TGTGCCGGCAAAGGGGGGACTAATGAAAAACTGTTTTTT. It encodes CAGKGGTNEKLFF.

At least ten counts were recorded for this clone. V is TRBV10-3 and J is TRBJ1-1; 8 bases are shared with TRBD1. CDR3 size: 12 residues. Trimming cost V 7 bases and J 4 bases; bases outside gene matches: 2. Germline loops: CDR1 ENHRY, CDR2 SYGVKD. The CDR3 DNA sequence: TGTGCCATCAAAACAGGGGGCACTGAAGCTTTCTTT. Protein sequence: CAIKTGGTEAFF.

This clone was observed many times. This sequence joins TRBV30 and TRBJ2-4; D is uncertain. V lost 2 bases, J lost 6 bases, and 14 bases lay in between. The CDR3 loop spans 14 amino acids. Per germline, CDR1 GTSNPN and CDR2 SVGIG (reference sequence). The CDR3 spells CAWSPKTVPNIQYF. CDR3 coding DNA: TGTGCCTGGAGTCCCAAGACGGTACCAAACATTCAGTACTTC.

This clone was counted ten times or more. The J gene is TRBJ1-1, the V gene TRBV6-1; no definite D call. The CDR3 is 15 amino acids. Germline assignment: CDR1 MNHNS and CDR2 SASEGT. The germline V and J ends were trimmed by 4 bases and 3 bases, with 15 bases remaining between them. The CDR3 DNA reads TGTGCCAGCAGTGGGTACGCCTGGGTGGACACTGAAGCTTTCTTT. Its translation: CASSGYAWVDTEAFF.

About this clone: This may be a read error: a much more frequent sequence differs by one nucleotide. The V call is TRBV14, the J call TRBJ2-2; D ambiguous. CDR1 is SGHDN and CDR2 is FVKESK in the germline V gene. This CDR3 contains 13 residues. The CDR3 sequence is CANSQVNTGELFF. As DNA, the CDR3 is TGTGCCAACAGCCAAGTCAACACCGGGGAGCTGTTTTTT.

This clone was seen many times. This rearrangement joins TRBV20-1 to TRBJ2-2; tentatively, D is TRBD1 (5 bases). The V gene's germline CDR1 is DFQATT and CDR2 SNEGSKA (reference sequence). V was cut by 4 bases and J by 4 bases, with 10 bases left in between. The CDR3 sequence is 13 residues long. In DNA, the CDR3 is TGCAGTGCTACGGACACACGCACCGGGGAGCTGTTTTTT. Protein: CSATDTRTGELFF.

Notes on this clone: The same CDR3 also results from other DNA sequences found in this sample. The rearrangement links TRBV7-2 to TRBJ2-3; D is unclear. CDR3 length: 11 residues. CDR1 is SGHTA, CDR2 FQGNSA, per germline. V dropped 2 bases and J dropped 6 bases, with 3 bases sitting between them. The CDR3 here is CASSLTDTQYF. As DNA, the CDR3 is TGTGCCAGCAGCTTAACTGATACGCAGTATTTT.

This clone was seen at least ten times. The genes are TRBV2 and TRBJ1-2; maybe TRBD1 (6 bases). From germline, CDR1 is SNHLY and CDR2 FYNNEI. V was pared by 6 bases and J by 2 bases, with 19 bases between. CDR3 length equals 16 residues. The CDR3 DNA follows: TGTGCCAGCAGCGCTTCCGGCCCTACAGGGAACTATGGCTACACCTTC. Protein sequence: CASSASGPTGNYGYTF.

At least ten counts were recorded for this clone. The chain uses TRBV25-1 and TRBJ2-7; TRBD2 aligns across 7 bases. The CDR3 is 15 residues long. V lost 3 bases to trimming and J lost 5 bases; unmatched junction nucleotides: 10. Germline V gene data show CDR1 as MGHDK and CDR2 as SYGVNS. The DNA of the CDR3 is TGTGCCAGCAGTGAGTATGGCGGGAGAACAAACGAGCAGTACTTC. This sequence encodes CASSEYGGRTNEQYF.